One sample yielded the 32 T cell receptor beta chains listed below, sequenced in a study of a mutant IDH1 vaccine in newly diagnosed glioma. Noted time point: baseline, week 1 (first vaccination visit). Described treatment: pre-vaccination baseline after standard-of-care therapy. The method was immunoSEQ multiplex PCR; TCRdb's version includes in-frame clones alone and lacks a portion of them. The sample comprises 95,000 to 100,000 clones, roughly 90% of which are singletons, and approximately 0.57% rests with the top ten. The sequenced sample was PBMCs, obtained from a glioma patient treated with radiotherapy, temozolomide or both. The receptors originated from a woman between 50 and 59 years old with glioma.

This chain joins TRBV28 and TRBJ2-1, with 13 bases aligning to TRBD2. V dropped 5 bases and J dropped 6; count of bases not matched to a gene: 13. CDR1 MDHEN and CDR2 SYDVKM come from the germline V gene. This CDR3 is 18 amino acids long. The CDR3: CASSPQPKTSGGINEQFF. Written as DNA, the CDR3 is TGTGCCAGCAGTCCCCAACCTAAGACTAGCGGGGGGATCAATGAGCAGTTCTTC. Full variable domain (rest looked up from reference TRBV28 and TRBJ2-1): DVKVTQSSRYLVKRTGEKVFLECVQDMDHENMFWYRQDPGLGLRLIYFSYDVKMKEKGDIPEGYSVSREKKERFSLILESASTNQTSMYLCASSPQPKTSGGINEQFFGPGTRLTVL.

The V gene is TRBV6-5, the J gene TRBJ1-5; D perhaps matches TRBD1 (5 bases). CDR3 length equals 15 residues. Trimming took off 2 bases at V and 4 bases at J, with 12 bases between the two ends. Per germline, CDR1 MNHEY and CDR2 SVGAGI. The CDR3 loop is CASSYPPQENQPQHF. CDR3 nucleotides: TGTGCCAGCAGTTACCCACCACAGGAAAATCAGCCCCAGCATTTT.

V usage is TRBV2 and J usage is TRBJ1-2; D not resolved. CDR3 length: 11 residues. Germline lookup yields CDR1 SNHLY and CDR2 FYNNEI. V was clipped by 1 base and J by 5 bases, with 2 bases between them. CDR3: CASSEGYGYTF. The CDR3, as DNA: TGTGCCAGCAGTGAAGGGTATGGCTACACCTTC.

The chain uses TRBV19 and TRBJ2-1; 9 bases align to TRBD2. Trimming removed 1 base from V and 2 bases from J; junction bases left unmatched: 0. The CDR3 runs to 15 residues. Germline V CDR1 and CDR2: LNHDA, SQIVND (reference sequence). In DNA form, the CDR3 reads TGTGCCAGTAGTATAGGCGGGAGGGCCTACAATGAGCAGTTCTTC. Its translation is CASSIGGRAYNEQFF.

The chain uses TRBV30 and TRBJ1-6; 8 bases align to TRBD1. The CDR3 runs to 16 residues. Germline CDR1 is GTSNPN and CDR2 is SVGIG (reference sequence). The J segment lost 7 bases and the V segment lost 1 base, leaving 9 bases of the junction unmatched. The CDR3, as DNA: TGTGCCTGGAGTGCGTATTGGGACAGGATGAATTCACCCCTCCACTTT. Its protein product is CAWSAYWDRMNSPLHF. The complete variable domain, with remaining parts taken from reference TRBV30 and TRBJ1-6, reads SQTIHQWPATLVQPVGSPLSLECTVEGTSNPNLYWYRQAAGRGLQLLFYSVGIGQISSEVPQNLSASRPQDRQFILSSKKLLLSDSGFYLCAWSAYWDRMNSPLHFGNGTRLTVT.

This chain connects TRBV5-1 to TRBJ1-4; D ambiguous. CDR3 length: 14 residues. Trimming shortened V by 0 bases and J by 4 bases, and 7 bases separated the two germline ends. The germline V gene has CDR1 SGHRS and CDR2 YFSETQ. The CDR3: CASSLGTDNEKLFF. CDR3 sequence (DNA): TGCGCCAGCAGCTTGGGAACGGATAATGAAAAACTGTTTTTT.

The chain employs TRBV6-5 and TRBJ1-1; D possibly corresponds to TRBD1 (5 bases). The CDR3 consists of 15 residues. Germline loops: CDR1 MNHEY, CDR2 SVGAGI. V was trimmed by 0 bases and J by 4 bases, leaving 12 bases between them. Here the CDR3 DNA reads TGTGCCAGCAGTTACTCGTTCCAGGGATCCACTGAAGCTTTCTTT. Encoded protein: CASSYSFQGSTEAFF.

The chain is built from TRBV5-1 and TRBJ2-6, with D possibly being TRBD1 or TRBD2 (5 bases each). The ends were cut back, 4 bases at V and 0 bases at J, with 17 bases in the middle. This CDR3 spans 18 amino acids. Germline V gene lookup returns CDR1 SGHRS and CDR2 YFSETQ. CDR3 sequence: CASSPRGTGFSGANVLTF. The DNA for the CDR3 is TGCGCCAGCAGCCCGAGGGGCACGGGCTTCTCTGGGGCCAACGTCCTGACTTTC.

The V and J genes are TRBV18 and TRBJ2-3, with D possibly being TRBD1 (6 bases). V was shortened by 0 bases and J by 5 bases, with 15 bases between the two germline ends. CDR3 length equals 16 residues. CDR1 and CDR2 from the germline V gene are KGHSH and LQKENI. The CDR3 loop reads CASSPPVNRVLDTQYF. CDR3 nucleotides: TGTGCCAGCTCACCACCGGTCAACAGGGTATTAGATACGCAGTATTTT.

The V and J genes are TRBV4-2 and TRBJ2-7; 8 positions match TRBD2. This CDR3 comprises 15 residues. Germline values: CDR1 LGHNA, CDR2 YNFKEQ. V gave up 0 bases and J gave up 1 base; unmatched junction bases: 2. The CDR3, as DNA: TGTGCCAGCAGCCAAGAACGGGGGGGGTCCTACGAGCAGTACTTC. Translation gives CASSQERGGSYEQYF.

The chain is built from TRBV2 and TRBJ2-1; a weak D match, TRBD1 (5 bases). The CDR3 has 15 residues. Between the trimmed V and J ends, which lost 6 bases and 8 bases, there was a span of 20 bases. Germline V lookup: CDR1 SNHLY, CDR2 FYNNEI. The CDR3 bases are TGTGCCAGCAGGGAGACAGCGAAGGCTTTTTATGAGCAGTTCTTC. This translates into CASRETAKAFYEQFF.

This chain joins TRBV27 and TRBJ2-3; 8 bases are a match to TRBD1. The V and J ends lost 5 bases and 5 bases, in that order; junction bases with no gene match: 3. Germline V gene sequence: CDR1 MNHEY, CDR2 SMNVEV (reference sequence). The CDR3 totals 13 residues. The CDR3 bases are TGTGCCAGCAGTGGACAGGGCATAGATACGCAGTATTTT. It is translated as CASSGQGIDTQYF.

The rearrangement links TRBV5-5 to TRBJ2-7, with D perhaps assigned TRBD1 or TRBD2 (5 bases each). The V gene lost 4 bases and the J gene lost 7 bases, with 21 bases spanning the gap. There are 15 residues in the CDR3. Germline V gene lookup returns CDR1 SGHKS and CDR2 YYEKEE (reference sequence). The CDR3 loop is CASSQMAGTGREQYF. CDR3 nucleotides: TGTGCCAGCAGCCAAATGGCAGGGACGGGTAGGGAGCAGTACTTC.

The V call is TRBV29-1, the J call TRBJ2-7, with no clear D. Per the germline V gene, CDR1 is SQVTM and CDR2 is ANQGSEA. This CDR3 has 13 amino acids. V gave up 6 bases and J gave up 0 bases, with 12 bases separating them. This chain's CDR3 is CSVQTFSSYEQYF. The CDR3 DNA follows: TGCAGCGTACAGACATTTAGCTCCTACGAGCAGTACTTC.

The CDR3 protein is CASSLEGRPTNEQFF. In nucleotides, the CDR3 is TGTGCCAGCAGTTTGGAGGGGAGGCCTACCAATGAGCAGTTCTTC. This chain uses TRBV27 with TRBJ2-1; D perhaps matches TRBD2 (6 bases). The CDR3 runs 15 residues. The germline V gene encodes CDR1 MNHEY and CDR2 SMNVEV (reference sequence). V was pared by 3 bases and J by 6 bases, with 15 bases between.

The rearrangement joins TRBV14 to TRBJ2-1; 11 nucleotides agree with TRBD1. Trimming at V came to 3 bases and at J to 4 bases, leaving 5 bases not matched to a gene. The CDR3 totals 16 residues. The V gene's germline CDR1 is SGHDN and CDR2 FVKESK. The chain's CDR3 is CASSHHRDRGYNEQFF. DNA for the CDR3: TGTGCCAGCAGCCACCACCGGGACAGGGGGTACAATGAGCAGTTCTTC.

This chain uses TRBV9 with TRBJ2-7; 9 bases match TRBD1. Germline V gene sequence: CDR1 SGDLS, CDR2 YYNGEE. The CDR3 is 12 residues long. Trimming cost V 4 bases and J 8 bases; bases outside gene matches: 4. CDR3 amino acids: CASSSGTGQQYF. As DNA, the CDR3 is TGTGCCAGCAGCTCCGGGACAGGGCAGCAGTACTTC.

The chain couples TRBV2 to TRBJ2-2; D is perhaps TRBD1 (5 bases). The CDR3 loop spans 15 amino acids. The V gene lost 10 bases and the J gene lost 0 bases, with 15 bases spanning the gap. Germline CDR1 and CDR2: SNHLY and FYNNEI. The CDR3 region is CATLVGRANTGELFF. The CDR3 DNA reads TGTGCCACCCTGGTCGGCAGGGCGAACACCGGGGAGCTGTTTTTT.

The chain has TRBV5-8 and TRBJ2-7; maybe TRBD2 (6 bases). The CDR3 sequence is 15 residues long. Trimming removed 3 bases from V and 4 bases from J, with 17 bases in between. Germline CDR1 reads SGHTS; CDR2 reads YDEGEE. Written as DNA, the CDR3 is TGTGCCAGCAGCTCCCCCGGAGGGTGGAAATACGAGCAGTACTTC. This gives the protein CASSSPGGWKYEQYF.

The V call is TRBV27, the J call TRBJ1-1; D possibly corresponds to TRBD1 (5 bases). Trimming pared 6 bases from V and 11 bases from J, leaving 19 bases between. The CDR3 extends over 13 amino acids. Germline V CDR1 and CDR2: MNHEY, SMNVEV (reference sequence). CDR3 protein: CASSIRYARVAFF. CDR3 in DNA: TGTGCCAGCAGCATAAGGTATGCCAGGGTTGCTTTCTTT.

This clone was seen only once. This chain connects TRBV27 to TRBJ2-5; 9 bases map to TRBD1. Germline V gene sequence: CDR1 MNHEY, CDR2 SMNVEV (reference sequence). The CDR3 loop spans 16 amino acids. Trimming at V came to 5 bases and at J to 2 bases, leaving 9 bases not matched to a gene. CDR3 residues: CASSLSQGAFQETQYF. In nucleotides, the CDR3 is TGTGCCAGCAGTCTTTCACAGGGGGCTTTTCAAGAGACCCAGTACTTC.

This clone was recorded only once. V is TRBV5-4 and J is TRBJ2-5; either TRBD1 or TRBD2 may supply D (5 bases each). This CDR3 region has 16 residues. V was pared by 4 bases and J by 1 base, with 17 bases between. Per the germline V gene, CDR1 is SGHNT and CDR2 is YYREEE (reference sequence). CDR3 coding DNA: TGTGCCAGCAGCCGAGGAGGTGGGGCGGTCCAAGAGACCCAGTACTTC. Translated, it gives CASSRGGGAVQETQYF.

V is TRBV5-5 and J is TRBJ1-5; TRBD1 aligns across 7 bases. Per the germline V gene, CDR1 is SGHKS and CDR2 is YYEKEE (reference sequence). The CDR3 is 14 amino acids. Trimming at V came to 3 bases and at J to 5 bases, leaving 5 bases not matched to a gene. The CDR3, as DNA: TGTGCCAGCAGCTCACAGGGGATCTATCAGCCCCAGCATTTT. Translated: CASSSQGIYQPQHF.

V and J are TRBV28 and TRBJ1-5; D unclear. Germline V gene lookup returns CDR1 MDHEN and CDR2 SYDVKM. The CDR3 length is 18 residues. The germline V and J ends were trimmed by 2 bases and 1 base, with 18 bases remaining between them. CDR3: CASSLGYGALRSNQPQHF. The DNA for the CDR3 is TGTGCCAGCAGTTTAGGTTATGGCGCCCTGCGAAGCAATCAGCCCCAGCATTTT. Combining the CDR3 with reference TRBV28 and TRBJ1-5 gives the whole variable domain DVKVTQSSRYLVKRTGEKVFLECVQDMDHENMFWYRQDPGLGLRLIYFSYDVKMKEKGDIPEGYSVSREKKERFSLILESASTNQTSMYLCASSLGYGALRSNQPQHFGDGTRLSIL.

V and J are TRBV6-1 and TRBJ2-7; D ambiguous. The CDR3 runs 13 residues. Germline CDR1 reads MNHNS; CDR2 reads SASEGT. Trimming stripped 7 bases from V and 2 bases from J, with 12 bases between. CDR3 protein: CASTLFKTYEQYF. The CDR3 DNA reads as TGTGCCAGCACTCTGTTTAAGACCTACGAGCAGTACTTC.

The genes are TRBV6-5 and TRBJ1-6; maybe TRBD1 (5 bases). This CDR3 has 15 amino acids. Trimming removed 2 bases from V and 10 bases from J, with 15 bases in between. Per the germline V gene, CDR1 is MNHEY and CDR2 is SVGAGI. CDR3 sequence reads: CASSYNGGGGSPLHF. The DNA of the CDR3 is TGTGCCAGCAGTTACAACGGGGGGGGAGGGTCACCCCTCCACTTT.

The chain links TRBV9 to TRBJ2-1; a possible D gene is TRBD2 (5 bases). The V gene's germline CDR1 is SGDLS and CDR2 YYNGEE. Trimming left V 0 bases short and J 5 bases short, with 9 bases between. The CDR3 sequence is 14 residues long. The CDR3 sequence is CASSVGRADNEQFF. The CDR3 DNA follows: TGTGCCAGCAGCGTAGGGCGGGCGGACAATGAGCAGTTCTTC. The variable domain in full, completed from reference TRBV9 and TRBJ2-1, reads DSGVTQTPKHLITATGQRVTLRCSPRSGDLSVYWYQQSLDQGLQFLIQYYNGEERAKGNILERFSAQQFPDLHSELNLSSLELGDSALYFCASSVGRADNEQFFGPGTRLTVL.

This chain links TRBV29-1 with TRBJ1-4, with unresolved D. Trimming took off 3 bases at V and 7 bases at J, with 15 bases between the two ends. This CDR3 is 14 amino acids long. CDR1 is SQVTM, CDR2 ANQGSEA, per germline. The chain's CDR3 is CSVDPRGPTEKLFF. The CDR3 nucleotides are TGCAGCGTTGACCCCAGAGGGCCGACTGAAAAACTGTTTTTT.

The chain couples TRBV6-6 to TRBJ1-2; D gene unclear. This CDR3 has 11 residues. Per the germline V gene, CDR1 is MNHNY and CDR2 is SVGAGI (reference sequence). V was shortened by 2 bases and J by 8 bases, with 6 bases between the two germline ends. The CDR3 protein is CASSYPAGYTF. CDR3 sequence (DNA): TGTGCCAGCAGTTACCCGGCCGGCTACACCTTC.

The chain uses TRBV11-2 and TRBJ2-1, with D maybe TRBD2 (6 bases). This CDR3 region has 14 residues. Trimming removed 2 bases at V and 8 bases at J, with 13 bases between. Germline-derived CDR1 and CDR2 are SGHAT and FQNNGV. The CDR3 nucleotides read TGTGCCAGCAGCTTATGGGCAGGGAGGCATGAGCAGTTCTTC. Protein sequence: CASSLWAGRHEQFF.

The table lists this clone with a few counts. V is TRBV19 and J is TRBJ2-7; tentatively, D is TRBD2 (6 bases). The CDR3 loop spans 15 amino acids. The germline V gene encodes CDR1 LNHDA and CDR2 SQIVND (reference sequence). The V end was cut by 4 bases, the J end by 3 bases, with 16 bases between. In nucleotides, the CDR3 is TGTGCCAGTAGTACCTTCAAGACTAGTAACTACGAGCAGTACTTC. Its translation: CASSTFKTSNYEQYF.

The rearrangement joins TRBV27 to TRBJ1-3; D is unresolved. Germline V lookup: CDR1 MNHEY, CDR2 SMNVEV (reference sequence). V shed 6 bases and J shed 4 bases, with 4 bases lying between them. This CDR3 comprises 11 residues. CDR3 sequence (DNA): TGTGCCAGCAGGAGAGGAAACACCATATATTTT. Residues: CASRRGNTIYF.